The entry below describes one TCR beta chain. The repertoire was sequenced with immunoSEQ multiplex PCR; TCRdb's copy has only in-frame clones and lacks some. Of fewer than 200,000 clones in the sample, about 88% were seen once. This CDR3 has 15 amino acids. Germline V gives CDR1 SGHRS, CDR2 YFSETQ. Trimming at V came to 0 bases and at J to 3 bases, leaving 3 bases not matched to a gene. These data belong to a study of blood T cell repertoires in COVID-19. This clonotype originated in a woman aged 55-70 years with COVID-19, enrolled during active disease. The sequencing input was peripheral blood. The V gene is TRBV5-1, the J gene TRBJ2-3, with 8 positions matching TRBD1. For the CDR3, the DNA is TGCGCCAGCAGCTTGGACGGACAGGGAACAGATACGCAGTATTTT. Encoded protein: CASSLDGQGTDTQYF.